The clone carrying this T cell receptor (beta chain) was counted many times. Antigen: not known. The data originate from a study of blood T cells in healthy people across ages. A J-beta primer mix and a sample-barcoded 5' primer were used in a second PCR of roughly 6 to 12 cycles. Every cDNA molecule bore a tag from a template-switch adaptor containing 12 random nucleotides. Samples each returned at least 2.5 million CDR3-containing paired-end reads. One entry per CDR3 protein, called by TCRdb with MiXCR from the 5' RACE reads. The table includes about 1.7 million distinct CDR3 sequences, roughly 27% detected once. V lost 1 base and J lost 8, with 14 bases in between. The CDR3 totals 14 residues. Germline V gene sequence: CDR1 MGHRA, CDR2 YSYEKL. Points from the study as a whole: Age showed a roughly linear inverse relationship with TCR beta diversity per million T cells.

Sample: blood. This TCR was recovered from a young woman in good health. V is TRBV4-1 and J is TRBJ1-2, with a tentative D call TRBD1 (5 bases). Here the CDR3 reads CASSQGIQGKGYTF. The DNA for the CDR3 is TGCGCCAGCAGCCAAGGGATCCAGGGAAAAGGCTACACCTTC.